This TCR beta chain was documented in a study of T cell repertoires in cytomegalovirus infection. Whole-study context: In public TCR beta signatures, there were indications of both CMV infection and matching HLA type.

The germline gives CDR1 LNHNV, CDR2 YYDKDF (reference sequence). The V gene end was trimmed by 0 bases and the J gene end by 7 bases; junction bases not matched to a gene: 5. CDR3 length: 14 residues. TCRdb itself ran the reads through MiXCR, one entry per CDR3 protein. The sample carries about 890,000 distinct CDR3 sequences, roughly 30% recorded once. This clonotype occurred a few times. Its antigen is not identified. This receptor was identified in a human donor in good health (CMV status not recorded). Some clones in this sample may be carry-over from other donors' samples. The chain combines TRBV15 with TRBJ1-2; 7 bases line up with TRBD1. The material was cultured CD8+ T cells from PBMCs, obtained from culture after CMV antigen stimulation. The CDR3 nucleotides are TGTGCCACCAGCAGAGATAAGGGGGCCCTTGGCTACACCTTC. Its translation: CATSRDKGALGYTF.